This entry lists 10 T cell receptor beta chains sequenced from one sample in a study of CD8 T cells in ankylosing spondylitis. Study-level findings and limits: Several highly homologous variants made up a TCR beta motif that seemed to typify ankylosing spondylitis blood.

Using its own MiXCR run on the 5' RACE reads, TCRdb lists one record per CDR3 protein. The table includes fewer than 550,000 distinct CDR3 sequences, about 5% detected once. Which antigens these TCRs recognize remains unknown. The sample comprised blood, either unsorted or a sorted T cell fraction (not recorded which). These receptors all come from a male donor with ankylosing spondylitis.

This clonotype has at least ten counts. The DNA of the CDR3 is TGTGCCAGCAGTCCTCTACAGGGGTGGAGGTCACCCCTCCACTTT. Its protein product is CASSPLQGWRSPLHF. This chain joins TRBV6-1 and TRBJ1-6, with 7 bases lining up with TRBD1. Trimming took 5 bases from V and 10 from J; bases not matched to a gene: 11. Germline assignment: CDR1 MNHNS and CDR2 SASEGT. CDR3 length: 15 amino acids.

This clonotype has ten or more counts. This sequence joins TRBV7-8 and TRBJ2-2, with no clear D. The V end lost 2 bases, the J end lost 0 bases, and 13 bases lay between the germline ends. CDR1 and CDR2 from the germline V gene are SGHVS and FQNEAQ. This CDR3 has 17 amino acids. CDR3 sequence: CASSLLSQVANTGELFF. CDR3 coding DNA: TGTGCCAGCAGCTTACTCTCTCAAGTGGCGAACACCGGGGAGCTGTTTTTT. The full variable domain, completed using reference TRBV7-8 and TRBJ2-2, is GAGVSQSPRYKVAKRGQDVALRCDPISGHVSLFWYQQALGQGPEFLTYFQNEAQLDKSGLPSDRFFAERPEGSVSTLKIQRTQQEDSAVYLCASSLLSQVANTGELFFGEGSRLTVL.

This clonotype was counted ten times or more. This chain connects TRBV6-2 or TRBV6-3 to TRBJ2-3; 7 positions match TRBD1. The trim removed 5 bases at V and 10 bases at J, leaving 9 bases unmatched. CDR1 is MNHEY and CDR2 is SVGEGT in the germline V gene. The CDR3 extends over 13 amino acids. In DNA, the CDR3 is TGTGCCAGCAGTCTCCCAGGACAGGTTCCGCAGTATTTT. This encodes CASSLPGQVPQYF.

At least ten counts were recorded for this clonotype. The genes are TRBV7-2 and TRBJ2-3; TRBD2 matches 12 bases. The CDR3 extends over 16 amino acids. Germline CDR1 is SGHTA and CDR2 is FQGNSA. V was clipped by 5 bases and J by 2 bases; unmatched bases: 5. In nucleotides, the CDR3 is TGTGCCAGCAGCACCGGACTAGCGGGAAACACAGATACGCAGTATTTT. This gives the protein CASSTGLAGNTDTQYF. Looking up the rest from reference TRBV7-2 and TRBJ2-3 gives the full variable domain: GAGVSQSPSNKVTEKGKDVELRCDPISGHTALYWYRQSLGQGLEFLIYFQGNSAPDKSGLPSDRFSAERTGGSVSTLTIQRTQQEDSAVYLCASSTGLAGNTDTQYFGPGTRLTVL.

This clonotype was seen ten or more times. The chain couples TRBV28 to TRBJ1-4; no clear D gene. Trimming took off 6 bases at V and 12 bases at J, with 14 bases between the two ends. Germline V gene data show CDR1 as MDHEN and CDR2 as SYDVKM. The CDR3 runs to 12 residues. The CDR3 is CASSAEGPQLFF. The CDR3 bases are TGTGCCAGCAGCGCTGAGGGTCCTCAACTGTTTTTT.

Ten or more counts support this clonotype. One end of the junction does not line up with germline, which may come from a read error. The chain uses TRBV5-1 and TRBJ2-2, with D maybe TRBD2 (6 bases). The germline V gene has CDR1 SGHRS and CDR2 YFSETQ. The CDR3 spans 15 residues. For the CDR3, the DNA is TGTGCCAGCAGCTTTAGCGGTGCGAACACCGGGGAGCTGTTTTTT. Encoded protein: CASSFSGANTGELFF. Full variable domain (remainder filled in from reference TRBV5-1 and TRBJ2-2): KAGVTQTPRYLIKTRGQQVTLSCSPISGHRSVSWYQQTPGQGLQFLFEYFSETQRNKGNFPGRFSGRQFSNSRSEMNVSTLELGDSALYLCASSFSGANTGELFFGEGSRLTVL.

As regards this clonotype: Here the CDR3 omits its conserved ending phenylalanine or tryptophan, so a read error is the likely source. This chain connects TRBV4-1 to TRBJ1-1, with a weak D call TRBD1 (5 bases). The CDR3 has 15 residues. V lost 3 bases to trimming and J lost 1 base, with 12 bases between them. From germline, CDR1 is MGHRA and CDR2 YSYEKL. The CDR3 sequence is CASSHPTERNTEAFS. The CDR3 DNA is TGCGCCAGCAGCCACCCGACAGAAAGGAACACTGAAGCTTTCTCT.

There are many counts of this clonotype. The chain carries TRBV7-9 and TRBJ2-7; 7 nucleotides align to TRBD2. The V segment lost 6 bases and the J segment 2 bases; nucleotides outside the gene matches: 7. CDR1 is SEHNR and CDR2 is FQNEAQ in the germline V gene (reference sequence). The CDR3 has 14 amino acids. CDR3 bases: TGTGCCAGCAGACAATCAGGACTAGCCTACGAGCAGTACTTC. It yields the protein CASRQSGLAYEQYF.

Many counts were recorded for this clonotype. V gene TRBV20-1 combines with J gene TRBJ2-1, with 8 bases lining up with TRBD2. The CDR3 is 19 residues long. CDR1 and CDR2 (germline): DFQATT, SNEGSKA (reference sequence). V lost 1 base, J lost 0 bases, and 14 bases stayed unmatched. Here the CDR3 reads CSARVSGGRTRSSYNEQFF. The CDR3 DNA reads TGCAGTGCTAGAGTAAGCGGGGGCCGGACGCGAAGCTCCTACAATGAGCAGTTCTTC.

This rearrangement joins TRBV11-2 to TRBJ2-5; TRBD1 matches at 7 bases. V dropped 5 bases and J dropped 3; count of bases not matched to a gene: 3. This CDR3 has 13 amino acids. The germline CDR1 and CDR2 sequences are SGHAT and FQNNGV. CDR3 coding DNA: TGTGCCAGCAGCATTGGACAGGAAGAGACCCAGTACTTC. It is translated as CASSIGQEETQYF.